This T cell receptor (beta chain) originates from a study of T cells in localized non-small cell lung cancer. Study-level results: Out of the top 100 tumor clones, a median roughly 52 were seen in adjacent lung.

Profiling relied on immunoSEQ multiplex PCR, and the TCRdb table lists in-frame clones only, not all of them. In the table there are 3,300 or so clones, around two fifths of which are singletons. With V trimmed by 6 bases and J by 5 bases, 11 bases remained unmatched. The CDR3 consists of 16 residues. The germline V gene encodes CDR1 SGHVT and CDR2 SQSDAQ. Concerning this clone: Its antigen is unidentified.

The chain has TRBV7-4 and TRBJ2-2; 8 bases are a match to TRBD2. Sequencing used lung tumor tissue, obtained before any cancer treatment. This clonotype was obtained from a male donor older than 55 with stage I lung adenocarcinoma. CDR3 nucleotides: TGTGCCAGCAGTCCCCTCGCGGGGGGTTTTACCGGGGAGCTGTTTTTT. This translates into CASSPLAGGFTGELFF.